The 6 T cell receptor beta chains listed next were all sequenced from one sample in a study of blood T cell repertoires in COVID-19. The assay was immunoSEQ multiplex PCR, and TCRdb's table has in-frame clones only and misses some. The repertoire holds fewer than 250,000 clones, with 84% as singletons. Material: peripheral blood. The receptors derive from an elderly woman with COVID-19, enrolled during active disease.

This chain joins TRBV10-1 and TRBJ2-3; a possible D gene is TRBD2 (6 bases). CDR1 and CDR2 from the germline V gene are WNHNN and SYGVQD (reference sequence). V lost 3 bases and J 1 base, leaving 11 bases between the germline ends. This CDR3 has 15 residues. The CDR3 region is CASSDSIAGTDTQYF. CDR3 sequence (DNA): TGCGCCAGCAGTGATTCGATAGCGGGCACAGATACGCAGTATTTT.

The chain is built from TRBV30 and TRBJ1-6; 8 bases are shared with TRBD1. The V gene end was trimmed by 1 base and the J gene end by 8 bases; junction bases not matched to a gene: 4. This CDR3 contains 14 residues. CDR1 is GTSNPN, CDR2 SVGIG, per germline (reference sequence). The CDR3 DNA follows: TGTGCCTGGAGTGGGGACAGGCCCGATTCACCCCTCCACTTT. Translating it yields CAWSGDRPDSPLHF.

The V call is TRBV28, the J call TRBJ2-7; 8 bases agree with TRBD1. The length of the CDR3 is 15 residues. V trimming: 6 bases; J trimming: 6 bases; junction bases outside the gene matches: 13. The V gene's germline CDR1 is MDHEN and CDR2 SYDVKM. The CDR3 sequence: CASRRPGQGAGEQYF. The CDR3 coding sequence is TGTGCCAGCAGGCGACCGGGGCAGGGGGCGGGCGAGCAGTACTTC. The full variable domain, its missing parts supplied by reference TRBV28 and TRBJ2-7, is DVKVTQSSRYLVKRTGEKVFLECVQDMDHENMFWYRQDPGLGLRLIYFSYDVKMKEKGDIPEGYSVSREKKERFSLILESASTNQTSMYLCASRRPGQGAGEQYFGPGTRLTVT.

This clone appeared a single time. This chain joins TRBV6-5 and TRBJ1-5, with TRBD1 matching 8 bases. The germline CDR1 and CDR2 sequences are MNHEY and SVGAGI. V was clipped by 6 bases and J by 7 bases; unmatched bases: 5. The CDR3 loop spans 13 amino acids. For the CDR3, the DNA is TGTGCCAGCAGGGCACAGGGGGGCCAGCCCCAGCATTTT. Residues: CASRAQGGQPQHF.

The chain employs TRBV18 and TRBJ1-5; D not certain. This CDR3 has 15 residues. Per germline, CDR1 KGHSH and CDR2 LQKENI. V lost 1 base and J lost 6, with 13 bases in between. CDR3 in DNA: TGTGCCAGCTCACCACAGGGAATTGAGGGTCAGCCCCAGCATTTT. Translation gives CASSPQGIEGQPQHF.

The V call is TRBV5-1, the J call TRBJ1-1; D is ambiguous. The germline CDR1 and CDR2 sequences are SGHRS and YFSETQ. V dropped 0 bases and J dropped 7 bases, with 13 bases sitting between them. The CDR3 totals 14 residues. In nucleotides, the CDR3 is TGCGCCAGCAGCTTGGCCGTCTCAGGAAATGAAGCTTTCTTT. Protein product: CASSLAVSGNEAFF.